These 5 T cell receptor beta chains were sequenced from one sample in a study of human CD8 memory T cell subsets. Sequencing libraries of TCR beta were made by UMI-labeled 5' RACE. TCRdb re-called the 5' RACE reads, yielding one record per CDR3 amino acid sequence without DNA. The sample data list 6,000 to 9,000 distinct CDR3 sequences. The sequenced sample was CD8+ T cells from PBMCs. These receptors were taken from a human donor in good health.

The genes are TRBV5-1 and TRBJ1-2; checking the TCRdb D call of TRBD1 is not possible without DNA. Per germline, CDR1 SGHRS and CDR2 YFSETQ. The CDR3 sequence is 12 residues long. The CDR3 reads CASSTGTDGYTF.

The V gene is TRBV28, the J gene TRBJ2-3; the TRBD1 assignment by TCRdb is unverifiable without DNA. The CDR3 totals 16 residues. CDR1 and CDR2 from the germline V gene are MDHEN and SYDVKM. Here the CDR3 reads CASRPYRDRGTDTQYF.

This chain joins TRBV30 and TRBJ2-7; TCRdb's D call, TRBD1, is unchecked because there is no DNA. CDR1 is GTSNPN and CDR2 is SVGIG in the germline V gene (reference sequence). This CDR3 region has 12 residues. The CDR3 sequence is CAWREDSYEQYF.

This clonotype shows up as medium-sized by frequency. This CDR3 reads CASSYSAGTYEQYF. V usage is TRBV6-6 and J usage is TRBJ2-7; checking the TCRdb D call of TRBD1 is not possible without DNA. This CDR3 spans 14 amino acids. Germline CDR1 reads MNHNY; CDR2 reads SVGAGI (reference sequence).

This clonotype ranks as large (0.1 to 1%) in terms of frequency. The gene calls are TRBV7-9 and TRBJ2-5; with no DNA, the TCRdb D assignment of TRBD2 cannot be verified. The CDR3 loop spans 14 amino acids. Germline loops: CDR1 SEHNR, CDR2 FQNEAQ (reference sequence). The chain's CDR3 is CASSPGLLYETQYF.